This T cell receptor beta chain was sequenced for a study of T cell repertoires in cytomegalovirus infection. TCRdb fed the reads into MiXCR, producing one record per CDR3 protein. The sample consists of 900,000 to 950,000 distinct CDR3 sequences, approximately 31% of them appearing once. Trimming took off 5 bases at V and 5 bases at J, with 6 bases between the two ends. CDR3 length: 11 amino acids. Germline V lookup: CDR1 SNHLY, CDR2 FYNNEI. Concerning this clonotype itself: The target antigen is unknown.

Sequencing used cultured CD8+ T cells from PBMCs, obtained from culture after CMV antigen stimulation. The rearrangement joins TRBV2 to TRBJ2-5; D not resolved. This receptor was taken from a human donor in good health (CMV status not recorded). Some clones in this sample may be carry-over from other donors' samples. CDR3: CASSPPETQYF. The CDR3 DNA sequence: TGTGCCAGCAGTCCCCCGGAGACCCAGTACTTC.